The entry that follows covers one T cell receptor (beta chain) sequence. No antigen is known for it. The CDR3 is 16 amino acids. Germline V gene data show CDR1 as SNHLY and CDR2 as FYNNEI. V gave up 2 bases and J gave up 7 bases, with 18 bases separating them. At a deep level, the assay was run. Only in-frame clones appear in the TCRdb table, and some are missing; sequencing was by immunoSEQ multiplex PCR. The sample consists of some 2,500,000 clones, 80% to 95% of them appearing once. Splitting of CD4+ cells produced CD45RA+ naive and CD45RA-negative memory subsets. The sample is drawn from a study of shared clonotypes between healthy human individuals. Study-level findings and limits: Some clonotypes were shared by all four sorted-subset donors, while others were not shared. The non-shared ones had lower generation probabilities than the shared ones. Naive subsets typically showed greater estimated richness than memory subsets.

Sequenced material: naive CD4+ T cells from PBMCs. Subset here: CD45RA+ positively selected. This receptor was obtained from a man younger than 35 in good health. Some clones in this sample may be carry-over from other donors' samples. The V and J genes are TRBV2 and TRBJ2-1; D may be TRBD2 (5 bases). This chain's CDR3 is CASSEPTFDYGNEQFF. The CDR3 nucleotides read TGTGCCAGCAGTGAACCTACGTTTGACTACGGGAATGAGCAGTTCTTC.